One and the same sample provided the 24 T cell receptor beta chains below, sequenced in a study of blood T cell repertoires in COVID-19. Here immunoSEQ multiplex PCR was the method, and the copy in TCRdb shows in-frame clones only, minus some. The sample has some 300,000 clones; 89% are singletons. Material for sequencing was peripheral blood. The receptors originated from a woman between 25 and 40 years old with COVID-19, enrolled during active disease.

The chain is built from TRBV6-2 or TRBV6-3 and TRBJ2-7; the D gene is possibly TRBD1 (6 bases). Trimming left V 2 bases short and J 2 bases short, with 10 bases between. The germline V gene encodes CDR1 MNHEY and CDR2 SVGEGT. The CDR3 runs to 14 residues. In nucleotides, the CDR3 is TGTGCCAGCAGTTACCCGGGACAACCCTACGAGCAGTACTTC. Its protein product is CASSYPGQPYEQYF.

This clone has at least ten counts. CDR3 sequence (DNA): TGTGCCAGCGGACGGGGTGGCAGGGGTTCCCTAGAGCAGTACGTC. Encoded protein: CASGRGGRGSLEQYV. This sequence joins TRBV7-4 and TRBJ2-7; D might be TRBD1 (6 bases). Germline-derived CDR1 and CDR2 are SGHVT and SQSDAQ. The CDR3 runs 15 residues. V lost 8 bases, J lost 7 bases, and 24 bases lay in between.

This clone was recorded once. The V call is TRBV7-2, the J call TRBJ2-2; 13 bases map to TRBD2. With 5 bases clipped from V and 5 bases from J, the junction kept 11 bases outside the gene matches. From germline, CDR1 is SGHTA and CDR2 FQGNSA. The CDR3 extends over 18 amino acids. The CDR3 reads CASSKGLAGVLRTGELFF. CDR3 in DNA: TGTGCCAGCAGCAAAGGACTAGCGGGGGTTCTAAGGACCGGGGAGCTGTTTTTT.

CDR3 amino acids: CASSLAYGRGGTDTQYF. The DNA for the CDR3 is TGTGCCAGCAGCTTGGCCTATGGGCGGGGGGGCACAGATACGCAGTATTTT. The gene calls are TRBV5-4 and TRBJ2-3; the match to TRBD2 covers 8 bases. The germline V gene has CDR1 SGHNT and CDR2 YYREEE (reference sequence). The CDR3 runs to 17 residues. V gave up 0 bases and J gave up 1 base; unmatched junction bases: 7.

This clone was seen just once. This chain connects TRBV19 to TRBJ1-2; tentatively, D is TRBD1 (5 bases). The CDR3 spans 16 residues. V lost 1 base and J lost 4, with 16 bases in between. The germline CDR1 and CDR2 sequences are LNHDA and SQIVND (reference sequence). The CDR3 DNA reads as TGTGCCAGTAGTATAGGGACCGGCCTACAGGCCTATGGCTACACCTTC. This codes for CASSIGTGLQAYGYTF.

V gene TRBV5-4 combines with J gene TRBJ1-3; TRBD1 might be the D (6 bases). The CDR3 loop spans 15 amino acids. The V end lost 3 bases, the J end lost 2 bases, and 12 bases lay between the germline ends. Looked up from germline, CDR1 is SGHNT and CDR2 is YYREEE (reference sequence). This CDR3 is CASSWGTGTGNTIYF. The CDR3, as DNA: TGTGCCAGCAGCTGGGGAACAGGGACTGGAAACACCATATATTTT.

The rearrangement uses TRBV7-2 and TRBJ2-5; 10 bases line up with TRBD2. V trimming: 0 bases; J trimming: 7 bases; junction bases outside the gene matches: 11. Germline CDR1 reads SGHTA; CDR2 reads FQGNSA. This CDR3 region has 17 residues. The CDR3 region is CASSLADPGLARRTQYF. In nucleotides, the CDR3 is TGTGCCAGCAGCTTAGCCGACCCGGGACTAGCGAGACGGACCCAGTACTTC. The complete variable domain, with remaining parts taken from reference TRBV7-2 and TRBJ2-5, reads GAGVSQSPSNKVTEKGKDVELRCDPISGHTALYWYRQSLGQGLEFLIYFQGNSAPDKSGLPSDRFSAERTGGSVSTLTIQRTQQEDSAVYLCASSLADPGLARRTQYFGPGTRLLVL.

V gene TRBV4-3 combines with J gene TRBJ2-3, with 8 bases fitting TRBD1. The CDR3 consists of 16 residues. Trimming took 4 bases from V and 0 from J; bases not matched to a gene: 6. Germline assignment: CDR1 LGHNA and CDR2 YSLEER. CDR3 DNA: TGCGCCAGCAGCCCCAATCCAGGGGGCAGCACAGATACGCAGTATTTT. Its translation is CASSPNPGGSTDTQYF.

The CDR3 coding sequence is TGTGCCTGGAGTACCATTAACACAGCTAACTATGGCTACACCTTC. Amino acid sequence: CAWSTINTANYGYTF. The chain links TRBV30 to TRBJ1-2; no clear D. The CDR3 extends over 15 amino acids. V was clipped by 2 bases and J by 0 bases, with 13 bases between them. Germline assignment: CDR1 GTSNPN and CDR2 SVGIG (reference sequence).

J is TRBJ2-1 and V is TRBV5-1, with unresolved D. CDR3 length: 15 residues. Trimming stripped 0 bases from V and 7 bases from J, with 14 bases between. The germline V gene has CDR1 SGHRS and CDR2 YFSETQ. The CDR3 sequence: CASSLVHRVWNEQFF. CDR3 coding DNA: TGCGCCAGCAGCTTGGTGCACCGGGTGTGGAATGAGCAGTTCTTC.

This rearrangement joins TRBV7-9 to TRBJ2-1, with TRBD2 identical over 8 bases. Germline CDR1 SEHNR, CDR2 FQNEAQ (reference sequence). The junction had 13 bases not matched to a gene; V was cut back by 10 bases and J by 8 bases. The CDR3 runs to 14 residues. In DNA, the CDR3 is TGTGCCATCAACCCCGGACTAGCTTTCGATGAGCAGTTCTTC. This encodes CAINPGLAFDEQFF.

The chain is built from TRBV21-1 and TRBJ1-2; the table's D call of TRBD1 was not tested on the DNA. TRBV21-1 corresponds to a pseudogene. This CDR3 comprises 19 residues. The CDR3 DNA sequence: TGTGCCAGCAGCAAGGACAGGGGGCCGTTGGCGTGCCCTTACTATGGCTACACCTTC. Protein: CASSKDRGPLACPYYGYTF.

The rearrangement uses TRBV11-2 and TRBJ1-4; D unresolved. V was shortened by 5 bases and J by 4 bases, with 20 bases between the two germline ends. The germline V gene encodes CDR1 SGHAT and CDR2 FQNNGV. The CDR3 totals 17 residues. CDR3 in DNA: TGTGCCAGCAGCCCCCAAGGAGTCGGACTCAATAATGAAAAACTGTTTTTT. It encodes CASSPQGVGLNNEKLFF.

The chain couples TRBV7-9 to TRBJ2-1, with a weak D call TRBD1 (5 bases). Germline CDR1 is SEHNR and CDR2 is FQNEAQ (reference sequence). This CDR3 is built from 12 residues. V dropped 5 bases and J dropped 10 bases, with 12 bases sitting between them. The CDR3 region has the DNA TGTGCCAGCAGCCGCGACAGAAGCGAGCAGTTCTTC. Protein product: CASSRDRSEQFF.

CDR3 sequence: CASSLWTGGNQPQHF. The CDR3 DNA is TGTGCCAGCAGCTTATGGACAGGGGGCAATCAGCCCCAGCATTTT. The chain recombines TRBV5-6 with TRBJ1-5; 9 nucleotides line up with TRBD1. V dropped 2 bases and J dropped 2; count of bases not matched to a gene: 2. The CDR3 is made up of 15 amino acids. Germline V gives CDR1 SGHDT, CDR2 YYEEEE.

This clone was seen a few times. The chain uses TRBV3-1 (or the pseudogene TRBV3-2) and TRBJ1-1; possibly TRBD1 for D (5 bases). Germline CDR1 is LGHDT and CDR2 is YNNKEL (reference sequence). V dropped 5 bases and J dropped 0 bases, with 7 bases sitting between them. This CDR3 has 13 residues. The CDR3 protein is CASSSGVNTEAFF. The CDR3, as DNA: TGTGCCAGCAGCTCGGGGGTGAACACTGAAGCTTTCTTT.

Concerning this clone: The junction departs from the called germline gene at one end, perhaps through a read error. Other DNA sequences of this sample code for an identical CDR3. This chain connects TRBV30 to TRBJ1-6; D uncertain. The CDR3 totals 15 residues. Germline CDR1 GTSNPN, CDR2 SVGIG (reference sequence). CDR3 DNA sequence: TGTGCCTGGAGTCTCCCGGGGAGCATTAATTCGCCCCTCCACTTT. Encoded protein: CAWSLPGSINSPLHF.

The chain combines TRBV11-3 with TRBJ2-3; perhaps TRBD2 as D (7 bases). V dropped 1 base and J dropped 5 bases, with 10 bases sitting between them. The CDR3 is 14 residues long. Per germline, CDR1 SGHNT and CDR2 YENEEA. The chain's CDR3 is CASSLGGGKDTQYF. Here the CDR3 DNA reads TGTGCCAGCAGCTTAGGGGGGGGCAAAGATACGCAGTATTTT.

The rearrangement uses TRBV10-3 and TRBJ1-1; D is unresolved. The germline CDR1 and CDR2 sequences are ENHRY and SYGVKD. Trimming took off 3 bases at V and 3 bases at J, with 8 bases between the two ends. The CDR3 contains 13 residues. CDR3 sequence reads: CAISDLSDTEAFF. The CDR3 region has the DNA TGTGCCATCAGTGACCTCTCTGACACTGAAGCTTTCTTT.

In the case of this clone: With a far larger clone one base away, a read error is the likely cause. CDR3 coding DNA: TGTGCCAGCAGCCTGACTAGCGGGGGCTACAATGAGCAGTTCTTC. Amino acid sequence: CASSLTSGGYNEQFF. This chain links TRBV5-8 with TRBJ2-1, with 12 bases that match TRBD2. Germline V CDR1 and CDR2: SGHTS, YDEGEE. The CDR3 is made up of 15 amino acids. The V segment lost 4 bases and the J segment 3 bases; nucleotides outside the gene matches: 2.

The CDR3 spells CAISLESDYYEQYF. CDR3 sequence (DNA): TGTGCCATCAGCCTGGAGTCAGACTATTACGAGCAGTACTTC. The chain carries TRBV10-3 and TRBJ2-7; maybe TRBD2 (5 bases). V gave up 6 bases and J gave up 4 bases, with 16 bases separating them. The CDR3 spans 14 residues. Germline CDR1 is ENHRY and CDR2 is SYGVKD.

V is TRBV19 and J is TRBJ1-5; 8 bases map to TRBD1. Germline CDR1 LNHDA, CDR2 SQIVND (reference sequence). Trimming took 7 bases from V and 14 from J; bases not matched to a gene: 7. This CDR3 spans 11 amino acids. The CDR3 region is CASIQGASEHF. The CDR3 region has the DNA TGTGCCAGTATCCAGGGGGCCTCGGAGCATTTT. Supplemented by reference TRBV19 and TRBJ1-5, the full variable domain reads DGGITQSPKYLFRKEGQNVTLSCEQNLNHDAMYWYRQDPGQGLRLIYYSQIVNDFQKGDIAEGYSVSREKKESFPLTVTSAQKNPTAFYLCASIQGASEHFGDGTRLSIL.

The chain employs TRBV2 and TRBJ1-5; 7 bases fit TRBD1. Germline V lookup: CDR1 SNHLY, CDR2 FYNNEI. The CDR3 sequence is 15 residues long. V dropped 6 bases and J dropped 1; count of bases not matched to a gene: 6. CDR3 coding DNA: TGTGCCAGCAGCGGGACAGTCAGAAGCAATCAGCCCCAGCATTTT. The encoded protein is CASSGTVRSNQPQHF.

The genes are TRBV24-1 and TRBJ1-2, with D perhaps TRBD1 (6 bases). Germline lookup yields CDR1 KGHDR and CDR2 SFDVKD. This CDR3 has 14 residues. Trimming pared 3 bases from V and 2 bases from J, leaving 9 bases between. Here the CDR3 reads CATSDAGQNYGYTF. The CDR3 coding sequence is TGTGCCACCAGTGATGCCGGACAGAACTATGGCTACACCTTC.